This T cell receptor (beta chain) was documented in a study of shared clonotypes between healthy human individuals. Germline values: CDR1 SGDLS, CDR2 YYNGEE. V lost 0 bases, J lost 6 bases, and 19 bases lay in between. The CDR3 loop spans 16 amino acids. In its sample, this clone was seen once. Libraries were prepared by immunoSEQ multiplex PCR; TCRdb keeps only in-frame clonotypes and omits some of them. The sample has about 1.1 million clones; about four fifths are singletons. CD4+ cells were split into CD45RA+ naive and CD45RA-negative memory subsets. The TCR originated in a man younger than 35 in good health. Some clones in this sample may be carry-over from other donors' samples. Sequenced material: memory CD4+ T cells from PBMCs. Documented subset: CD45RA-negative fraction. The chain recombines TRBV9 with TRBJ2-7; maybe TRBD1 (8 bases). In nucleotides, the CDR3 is TGTGCCAGCAGCGTAGGACAGGGGAGGGGGTACGGCGAGCAGTACTTC. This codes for CASSVGQGRGYGEQYF.